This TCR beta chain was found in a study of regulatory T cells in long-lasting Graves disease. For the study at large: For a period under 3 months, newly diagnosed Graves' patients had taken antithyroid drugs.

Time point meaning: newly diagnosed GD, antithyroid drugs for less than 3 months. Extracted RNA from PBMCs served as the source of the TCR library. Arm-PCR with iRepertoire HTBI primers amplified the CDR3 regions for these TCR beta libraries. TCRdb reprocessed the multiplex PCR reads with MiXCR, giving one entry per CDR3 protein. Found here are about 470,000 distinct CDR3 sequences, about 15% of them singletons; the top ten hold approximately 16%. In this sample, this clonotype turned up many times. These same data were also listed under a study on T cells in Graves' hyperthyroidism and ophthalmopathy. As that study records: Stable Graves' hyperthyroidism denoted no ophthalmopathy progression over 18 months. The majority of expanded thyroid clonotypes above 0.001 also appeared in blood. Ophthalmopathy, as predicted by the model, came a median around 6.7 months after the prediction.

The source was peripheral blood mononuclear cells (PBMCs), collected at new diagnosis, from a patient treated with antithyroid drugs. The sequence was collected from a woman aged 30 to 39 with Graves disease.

Here the CDR3 reads CASSESGPGVWDEQFF. The CDR3 region has the DNA TGTGCCAGCAGTGAAAGTGGGCCAGGGGTATGGGATGAGCAGTTCTTC. V usage is TRBV6-1 and J usage is TRBJ2-1; D may be TRBD1 (6 bases). The germline V and J ends were trimmed by 2 bases and 8 bases, with 19 bases remaining between them. Germline CDR1 reads MNHNS; CDR2 reads SASEGT. This CDR3 comprises 16 residues.